These T cell receptor beta chains were read from a single sample in a study of T cell responses to AZD1222 COVID-19 vaccine. This table comes from immunoSEQ multiplex PCR, and its TCRdb copy is limited to in-frame clones, with some not included. Counted here are about 66,000 clones, 75% to 85% occurring once; the ten biggest clones make up around 25%. This sample comprised peripheral blood, obtained on day 0 of MenACWY control vaccination. These receptors came from an adult in good health. Each CDR3 is given with its conserved first and last residue. A D gene is named only where the DNA matches it firmly. Size values are once, few and many counts, or a class for expanded clones, and some rows have none.

TRBJ1-2 | . | . | TRBV24-1 | CATGTGPSYGYTF | TGTGCCACGGGAACAGGGCCGTCTTATGGCTACACCTTC
TRBJ2-1 | . | . | TRBV6-1 | CASSEAGSVLGEQFF | TGTGCCAGCAGTGAAGCTGGAAGCGTCCTTGGTGAGCAGTTCTTC
TRBJ1-1 | . | once | TRBV12-3/TRBV12-4 | CASSTTMNTEAFF | TGTGCCAGCAGCACCACGATGAACACTGAAGCTTTCTTT
TRBJ1-5 | . | . | TRBV6-5 | CASMQEPYSNQPQHF | TGTGCCAGCATGCAGGAGCCCTATAGCAATCAGCCCCAGCATTTT
TRBJ1-1 | TRBD1 | few | TRBV5-6 | CASSRLGQGAEAFF | TGTGCCAGCAGCCGACTGGGACAGGGGGCTGAAGCTTTCTTT
TRBJ1-5 | . | . | TRBV6-5 | CASSYSPQGQPQHF | TGTGCCAGCAGTTACTCCCCCCAGGGCCAGCCCCAGCATTTT
TRBJ1-1 | . | . | TRBV5-1 | CASSVQGNTEAFF | TGCGCCAGCAGCGTACAGGGGAACACTGAAGCTTTCTTT
TRBJ2-1 | . | . | TRBV5-1 | CASSLNRQGGNEQFF | TGCGCCAGCAGCTTGAACAGACAGGGAGGCAATGAGCAGTTCTTC
TRBJ1-2 | . | . | TRBV2 | CASSGHPNYGYTF | TGTGCCAGCAGCGGACACCCTAACTATGGCTACACCTTC
TRBJ1-1 | TRBD1 | . | TRBV9 | CASSAQGVLNTEAFF | TGTGCCAGCAGCGCCCAGGGGGTCCTGAACACTGAAGCTTTCTTT
TRBJ2-5 | TRBD2 | . | TRBV27 | CASSPPSGTSGSETQYF | TGTGCCAGCAGTCCCCCGTCCGGGACTAGCGGGAGCGAGACCCAGTACTTC
TRBJ1-2 | TRBD1 | few | TRBV4-3 | CASSQDRVSYGYTF | TGCGCCAGCAGCCAGGACAGGGTCTCATATGGCTACACCTTC
TRBJ1-1 | TRBD1 | . | TRBV3-1/TRBV3-2 | CASSQADRATEAFF | TGTGCCAGCAGCCAAGCCGACAGGGCGACTGAAGCTTTCTTT
TRBJ2-7 | TRBD2 | . | TRBV7-2 | CASSPLAGNVYEQYF | TGTGCCAGCAGCCCCCTAGCGGGCAACGTCTACGAGCAGTACTTC
TRBJ2-7 | . | . | TRBV11-1 | CASSLDRGSYEQYF | TGTGCCAGCAGCTTGGACAGAGGGTCCTACGAGCAGTACTTC
TRBJ1-6 | . | . | TRBV5-1 | CASSPGRGDSPLHF | TGCGCCAGCAGCCCCGGCAGGGGCGATTCACCCCTCCACTTT